The 27 T cell receptor beta chains presented below share a single source sample, sequenced in a study of T cells in tuberculosis. The repertoire was sequenced with immunoSEQ multiplex PCR; TCRdb's copy has only in-frame clones and lacks some. This repertoire shows more than 30,000 clones, approximately 94% found once; its top ten account for roughly 8%. Sequenced material: PBMCs. The receptor set was obtained from a donor aged 10 to 29 with latent tuberculosis or without tuberculosis infection.

The chain couples TRBV7-8 to TRBJ1-2; D gene ambiguous. Germline CDR1 SGHVS, CDR2 FQNEAQ. This CDR3 is built from 15 residues. With 1 base removed from V and 5 bases from J, the gap between germline ends came to 14 bases. The CDR3 is CASSLGQAVLYGYTF. CDR3 nucleotide sequence: TGTGCCAGCAGCTTAGGGCAGGCCGTGCTATATGGCTACACCTTC.

In nucleotides, the CDR3 is TGTGCCAGCAGCTTGCGGGGCGCGGCCAATGAGCAGTTCTTC. It translates to CASSLRGAANEQFF. The chain combines TRBV7-8 with TRBJ2-1, with a tentative D call TRBD2 (6 bases). The CDR3 sequence is 14 residues long. The germline V and J ends were trimmed by 3 bases and 6 bases, with 12 bases remaining between them. CDR1 and CDR2 (germline): SGHVS, FQNEAQ.

A few counts support this clone. CDR3: CASSGARGQRDTQYF. The DNA for the CDR3 is TGTGCCAGCAGCGGGGCCAGGGGGCAGAGAGATACGCAGTATTTT. The J gene is TRBJ2-3, the V gene TRBV9, with 8 bases that match TRBD1. The CDR3 runs to 15 residues. Germline CDR1 is SGDLS and CDR2 is YYNGEE. V lost 3 bases and J lost 5; bases outside the gene matches: 8.

The V gene is TRBV14, the J gene TRBJ2-2; maybe TRBD2 (7 bases). Germline values: CDR1 SGHDN, CDR2 FVKESK. The CDR3 runs 16 residues. The V and J ends lost 4 bases and 2 bases respectively, with 14 bases between them. The CDR3 DNA follows: TGTGCCAGCAGCCCCCGAGGGGGGGCAAACACCGGGGAGCTGTTTTTT. Encoded protein: CASSPRGGANTGELFF. Full variable domain (remainder filled in from reference TRBV14 and TRBJ2-2): EAGVTQFPSHSVIEKGQTVTLRCDPISGHDNLYWYRRVMGKEIKFLLHFVKESKQDESGMPNNRFLAERTGGTYSTLKVQPAELEDSGVYFCASSPRGGANTGELFFGEGSRLTVL.

V is TRBV2 and J is TRBJ2-3, with 9 bases identical to TRBD1. The J segment lost 7 bases and the V segment lost 8 bases, leaving 13 bases of the junction unmatched. This CDR3 is built from 15 residues. Germline assignment: CDR1 SNHLY and CDR2 FYNNEI. The CDR3 nucleotides are TGTGCCAGCGGACCGATGGGACAGGGTAGGAATACGCAGTATTTT. This translates into CASGPMGQGRNTQYF. The whole variable domain, filled in from reference TRBV2 and TRBJ2-3, reads EPEVTQTPSHQVTQMGQEVILRCVPISNHLYFYWYRQILGQKVEFLVSFYNNEISEKSEIFDDQFSVERPDGSNFTLKIRSTKLEDSAMYFCASGPMGQGRNTQYFGPGTRLTVL.

This chain links TRBV6-4 with TRBJ2-1; TRBD2 agrees at 7 bases. The CDR3 is 16 amino acids. Per the germline V gene, CDR1 is MRHNA and CDR2 is SNTAGT. V lost 2 bases, J lost 9 bases, and 13 bases stayed unmatched. The CDR3 nucleotides read TGTGCCAGCAGTGACCGAATGGGGCGGGAGCTTGCTGAGCAGTTCTTC. As protein: CASSDRMGRELAEQFF.

The rearrangement uses TRBV29-1 and TRBJ2-1; 7 bases fit TRBD2. Germline loops: CDR1 SQVTM, CDR2 ANQGSEA. The J segment lost 4 bases and the V segment lost 4 bases, leaving 10 bases of the junction unmatched. The CDR3 runs 15 residues. CDR3 sequence: CSVVGTTDKYNEQFF. The CDR3 coding sequence is TGCAGCGTTGTGGGGACTACCGATAAGTACAATGAGCAGTTCTTC.

The chain uses TRBV5-6 and TRBJ2-5, with 8 bases that match TRBD1. CDR3 length equals 14 residues. The germline CDR1 and CDR2 sequences are SGHDT and YYEEEE. J gave up 5 bases and V 9 bases, and 12 bases lay outside the gene matches. The CDR3 loop is CATAHQGAPETQYF. CDR3 DNA sequence: TGTGCCACCGCACATCAGGGGGCGCCGGAGACCCAGTACTTC. The entire variable domain, with the rest obtained from reference TRBV5-6 and TRBJ2-5, is as follows: DAGVTQSPTHLIKTRGQQVTLRCSPKSGHDTVSWYQQALGQGPQFIFQYYEEEERQRGNFPDRFSGHQFPNYSSELNVNALLLGDSALYLCATAHQGAPETQYFGPGTRLLVL.

The rearrangement links TRBV2 to TRBJ1-1; TRBD1 matches 8 bases. The CDR3 spans 16 residues. CDR1 and CDR2 (germline): SNHLY, FYNNEI. V was pared by 5 bases and J by 4 bases, with 12 bases of the junction left unmatched. CDR3 sequence reads: CASSSPGTGSSTEAFF. The CDR3 DNA sequence: TGTGCCAGCAGTTCCCCCGGGACAGGATCCTCCACTGAAGCTTTCTTT.

The V and J genes are TRBV27 and TRBJ2-5, with TRBD1 as a possible D gene (6 bases). Germline loops: CDR1 MNHEY, CDR2 SMNVEV (reference sequence). Trimming removed 6 bases at V and 3 bases at J, with 11 bases between. This CDR3 is built from 13 residues. The CDR3 spells CASSRDTEETQYF. DNA for the CDR3: TGTGCCAGCAGCCGGGACACAGAAGAGACCCAGTACTTC.

This clone was found once. V usage is TRBV7-2 and J usage is TRBJ2-7, with D possibly TRBD2 on 6 matching bases. The germline gives CDR1 SGHTA, CDR2 FQGNSA. Trimming stripped 6 bases from V and 1 base from J, with 13 bases between. This CDR3 is 14 amino acids long. CDR3 bases: TGTGCCAGCAGTACCCCTGCGGGATCCTACGAGCAGTACTTC. This codes for CASSTPAGSYEQYF.

The rearrangement joins TRBV4-3 to TRBJ2-4; tentatively, D is TRBD1 (5 bases). Trimming cost V 2 bases and J 2 bases, with 13 bases left between them. The CDR3 is 16 residues long. Germline CDR1 reads LGHNA; CDR2 reads YSLEER. The DNA of the CDR3 is TGCGCCAGCAGCCAACATGCCCAGGGTACCAAAAACATTCAGTACTTC. This encodes CASSQHAQGTKNIQYF.

The CDR3 loop is CASSLLGEGKETQYF. The CDR3 DNA is TGTGCCAGCAGCCTACTCGGGGAGGGGAAAGAGACCCAGTACTTC. The chain joins TRBV5-6 to TRBJ2-5; 7 bases fit TRBD2. The CDR3 totals 15 residues. V dropped 4 bases and J dropped 3; count of bases not matched to a gene: 9. The germline CDR1 and CDR2 sequences are SGHDT and YYEEEE.

This chain connects TRBV18 to TRBJ2-7, with a tentative D call TRBD2 (6 bases). CDR1 is KGHSH and CDR2 is LQKENI in the germline V gene. The germline V and J ends were trimmed by 5 bases and 4 bases, with 9 bases remaining between them. The CDR3 covers 12 residues. The CDR3, as DNA: TGTGCCAGCTCAGGGGGGATGTACGAGCAGTACTTC. The encoded protein is CASSGGMYEQYF.

The chain links TRBV20-1 to TRBJ2-5; D not certain. Germline-derived CDR1 and CDR2 are DFQATT and SNEGSKA (reference sequence). There are 11 residues in the CDR3. The CDR3 here is CTSFRQETQYF. DNA of the CDR3: TGCACCTCTTTCCGCCAAGAGACCCAGTACTTC.

The table lists this clone with a count of one. The J gene is TRBJ2-7, the V gene TRBV4-1, with a weak D call TRBD2 (6 bases). The CDR3 totals 15 residues. V lost 0 bases, J lost 3 bases, and 12 bases lay in between. Germline V gives CDR1 MGHRA, CDR2 YSYEKL. CDR3 residues: CASSQDGGLDYEQYF. The CDR3 coding sequence is TGCGCCAGCAGCCAAGATGGGGGGTTAGACTACGAGCAGTACTTC.

The chain carries TRBV11-2 and TRBJ1-2; 8 bases align to TRBD1. This CDR3 has 14 residues. CDR1 is SGHAT and CDR2 is FQNNGV in the germline V gene. The J segment lost 4 bases and the V segment lost 6 bases, leaving 7 bases of the junction unmatched. The CDR3, as DNA: TGTGCCAGCAGAAGGGACAGGCTAGGCTATGGCTACACCTTC. This gives the protein CASRRDRLGYGYTF. The whole variable domain, remainder taken from reference TRBV11-2 and TRBJ1-2, is EAGVAQSPRYKIIEKRQSVAFWCNPISGHATLYWYQQILGQGPKLLIQFQNNGVVDDSQLPKDRFSAERLKGVDSTLKIQPAKLEDSAVYLCASRRDRLGYGYTFGSGTRLTVV.

V gene TRBV20-1 combines with J gene TRBJ2-7, with TRBD1 matching over 7 bases. The length of the CDR3 is 11 residues. V was clipped by 6 bases and J by 6 bases; unmatched bases: 5. Germline CDR1 DFQATT, CDR2 SNEGSKA (reference sequence). CDR3 bases: TGCAGTGCCCAGGGGGTTGGCGAGCAGTACTTC. This codes for CSAQGVGEQYF.

The V gene is TRBV28, the J gene TRBJ2-5, with a tentative D call TRBD1 (5 bases). Trimming took 2 bases from V and 0 from J, leaving 7 bases between them. This CDR3 contains 14 residues. Germline V gives CDR1 MDHEN, CDR2 SYDVKM. CDR3 in amino acids: CASSLNRYQETQYF. The CDR3 nucleotides read TGTGCCAGCAGTTTAAACAGGTACCAAGAGACCCAGTACTTC.

This chain uses TRBV19 with TRBJ1-4, with D unresolved. Per germline, CDR1 LNHDA and CDR2 SQIVND (reference sequence). CDR3 size: 13 residues. Deletions cut 6 bases from V and 12 bases from J, with 17 bases between. The CDR3 DNA reads as TGTGCCAGTAGCCCACTGACGGGGTTTGAACTGTTTTTT. Protein sequence: CASSPLTGFELFF.

The CDR3 here is CASSPMSLAGGPKETQYF. Written as DNA, the CDR3 is TGTGCCAGCAGCCCCATGTCTTTAGCGGGAGGGCCGAAAGAGACCCAGTACTTC. The chain is built from TRBV13 and TRBJ2-5, with 11 bases fitting TRBD2. Germline lookup yields CDR1 PRHDT and CDR2 FYEKMQ (reference sequence). J lost 3 bases, V lost 5 bases, and 14 bases had no gene match. The length of the CDR3 is 18 residues.

The V gene is TRBV25-1, the J gene TRBJ2-7; unclear D gene. The V gene lost 5 bases and the J gene lost 2 bases, with 10 bases spanning the gap. The CDR3 has 13 residues. Per germline, CDR1 MGHDK and CDR2 SYGVNS. This chain's CDR3 is CASSYSETYEQYF. DNA for the CDR3: TGTGCCAGCAGTTACTCCGAAACCTACGAGCAGTACTTC.

The rearrangement links TRBV2 to TRBJ2-7; 11 bases map to TRBD2. V lost 6 bases to trimming and J lost 3 bases; unmatched junction nucleotides: 4. Germline V gene data show CDR1 as SNHLY and CDR2 as FYNNEI. The CDR3 has 14 residues. The CDR3 loop is CASRSTSGGYEQYF. CDR3 in DNA: TGTGCCAGCAGGAGCACTAGCGGGGGCTACGAGCAGTACTTC.

V and J are TRBV4-1 and TRBJ2-1; tentatively, D is TRBD1 (6 bases). Trimming removed 8 bases from V and 10 bases from J, with 18 bases in between. CDR1 is MGHRA, CDR2 YSYEKL, per germline. The CDR3 sequence is 13 residues long. CDR3 sequence (DNA): TGCGCCAGCCGACGAACAGGGATAAAGGAGCAGTTCTTC. Amino acid sequence: CASRRTGIKEQFF.

The gene calls are TRBV30 and TRBJ1-2; D is possibly TRBD1 (6 bases). Between the trimmed V and J ends, which lost 5 bases and 7 bases, there was a span of 11 bases. This CDR3 is 11 amino acids long. The germline gives CDR1 GTSNPN, CDR2 SVGIG (reference sequence). The CDR3 nucleotides read TGTGCCTGGCAGGGGACCGGTGGCTACACCTTC. Its translation: CAWQGTGGYTF.

The rearrangement links TRBV9 to TRBJ1-1; D is ambiguous. CDR1 is SGDLS and CDR2 is YYNGEE in the germline V gene. The CDR3 length is 15 residues. Trimming removed 4 bases from V and 10 bases from J, with 23 bases in between. The DNA for the CDR3 is TGTGCCAGCAGCCCGATACCGAGTCGAGTAGATGGAGCTTTCTTT. Translation gives CASSPIPSRVDGAFF.

The V call is TRBV9, the J call TRBJ1-1; D is possibly TRBD1 (5 bases). V lost 0 bases and J lost 5, with 8 bases in between. The germline V gene encodes CDR1 SGDLS and CDR2 YYNGEE. This CDR3 spans 13 amino acids. CDR3 in amino acids: CASSVARETEAFF. The DNA of the CDR3 is TGTGCCAGCAGCGTAGCCAGGGAAACTGAAGCTTTCTTT.